These 10 T cell receptor beta chains were sequenced from one sample in a study of OX40 agonist ivuxolimab in advanced cancers. Libraries were prepared by immunoSEQ multiplex PCR; TCRdb keeps only in-frame clonotypes and omits some of them. The table lists some 80,000 clones, 70% to 90% of them singletons. This specimen was CD4+ or CD8+ T cells sorted from blood, taken in a trial of the OX40 agonist ivuxolimab. The source of these receptors is an adult with an advanced solid tumor such as melanoma, head and neck, liver or kidney cancer.

CDR3 nucleotides: TGTGCCAGCAGCTCGGGACTAGCGGGAGATACGCAGTATTTT. As protein: CASSSGLAGDTQYF. The rearrangement links TRBV5-4 to TRBJ2-3; 12 positions match TRBD2. V shed 3 bases and J 5 bases; nucleotides not matched to a gene: 1. The CDR3 has 14 residues. Germline CDR1 SGHNT, CDR2 YYREEE (reference sequence).

This clone occurred once. CDR3 sequence reads: CASSLRGTPTYEQYF. For the CDR3, the DNA is TGTGCCAGCAGCTTGAGAGGGACACCGACCTACGAGCAGTACTTC. The V call is TRBV5-6, the J call TRBJ2-7, with D maybe TRBD1 (6 bases). Trimming left V 1 base short and J 2 bases short, with 13 bases between. The V gene's germline CDR1 is SGHDT and CDR2 YYEEEE. The CDR3 is 15 amino acids.

This clone was seen only once. The rearrangement links TRBV7-6 to TRBJ2-7; D unresolved. Germline V CDR1 and CDR2: SGHVS, FNYEAQ. CDR3 length: 14 amino acids. V lost 1 base to trimming and J lost 0 bases, with 7 bases between them. The chain's CDR3 is CASSLDYSSYEQYF. The CDR3 DNA reads TGTGCCAGCAGCTTAGACTATAGCTCCTACGAGCAGTACTTC. The full variable domain, rest sourced from reference TRBV7-6 and TRBJ2-7, is GAGVSQSPRYKVTKRGQDVALRCDPISGHVSLYWYRQALGQGPEFLTYFNYEAQQDKSGLPNDRFSAERPEGSISTLTIQRTEQRDSAMYRCASSLDYSSYEQYFGPGTRLTVT.

V and J are TRBV18 and TRBJ1-4; weak D call: TRBD1 (6 bases). The CDR3 consists of 13 residues. Per germline, CDR1 KGHSH and CDR2 LQKENI. Trimming removed 2 bases at V and 8 bases at J, with 9 bases between. The CDR3 loop reads CASSPSGGEKLFF. In DNA, the CDR3 is TGTGCCAGCTCACCATCCGGGGGCGAAAAACTGTTTTTT.

V and J are TRBV5-6 and TRBJ1-3; D is unresolved. The CDR3 extends over 14 amino acids. V was clipped by 0 bases and J by 8 bases, with 12 bases between them. Germline CDR1 reads SGHDT; CDR2 reads YYEEEE. The CDR3 DNA follows: TGTGCCAGCAGCTTGGTGGCAAATAAAGACACCATATATTTT. This encodes CASSLVANKDTIYF.

The chain carries TRBV7-2 and TRBJ1-1; D possibly corresponds to TRBD1 (6 bases). The V gene lost 3 bases and the J gene lost 5 bases, with 19 bases spanning the gap. Per germline, CDR1 SGHTA and CDR2 FQGNSA. The CDR3 runs to 16 residues. The chain's CDR3 is CASSFQSTGRGTEAFF. DNA of the CDR3: TGTGCCAGCAGCTTCCAAAGTACAGGGAGAGGTACTGAAGCTTTCTTT.

The chain has TRBV7-9 and TRBJ2-1; no firm D call. The V and J ends lost 4 bases and 0 bases respectively, with 10 bases between them. Looked up from germline, CDR1 is SEHNR and CDR2 is FQNEAQ (reference sequence). The CDR3 extends over 15 amino acids. CDR3 protein: CASSSGHHSYNEQFF. Here the CDR3 DNA reads TGTGCCAGCAGCTCCGGGCACCACTCCTACAATGAGCAGTTCTTC.

The chain recombines TRBV4-1 with TRBJ2-6; 7 positions agree with TRBD2. V gave up 1 base and J gave up 0 bases; unmatched junction bases: 9. The CDR3 is 19 amino acids. The V gene's germline CDR1 is MGHRA and CDR2 YSYEKL. In nucleotides, the CDR3 is TGCGCCAGCAGCCAAGGTCCGCTGGGGGGGGTCTCTGGGGCCAACGTCCTGACTTTC. It yields the protein CASSQGPLGGVSGANVLTF.

The genes are TRBV5-8 and TRBJ2-1; 11 positions agree with TRBD2. This CDR3 has 16 amino acids. Germline lookup yields CDR1 SGHTS and CDR2 YDEGEE. Losses at the gene ends were 2 bases for V and 7 bases for J; bases not matched to a gene: 8. CDR3 region: CASSFRTSGSGNEQFF. CDR3 coding DNA: TGTGCCAGCAGCTTCCGAACTAGCGGGAGTGGAAATGAGCAGTTCTTC.

This chain links TRBV7-8 with TRBJ1-2, with D possibly TRBD1 on 5 matching bases. V dropped 5 bases and J dropped 0 bases, with 13 bases sitting between them. Germline loops: CDR1 SGHVS, CDR2 FQNEAQ. The CDR3 is made up of 15 amino acids. The CDR3 here is CASSPWGTANYGYTF. The CDR3 DNA is TGTGCCAGCAGCCCCTGGGGCACAGCTAACTATGGCTACACCTTC.